A single sample is the source of the 17 T cell receptor beta chains below, sequenced in a study of T cell responses to AZD1222 COVID-19 vaccine. The assay was immunoSEQ multiplex PCR, and TCRdb's table has in-frame clones only and misses some. The sample yields tens of thousands of clones, around 82% seen once. The source material was peripheral blood, sampled 28 days after the second AZD1222 dose. The receptors derive from an adult who received the AZD1222 COVID-19 vaccine.

The chain is built from TRBV7-2 and TRBJ2-4; TRBD2 agrees at 8 bases. There are 16 residues in the CDR3. Losses at the gene ends were 5 bases for V and 0 bases for J; bases not matched to a gene: 6. Germline CDR1 and CDR2: SGHTA and FQGNSA. The CDR3 coding sequence is TGTGCCAGCAGCGAGGGGACTAGGGAAGCCAAAAACATTCAGTACTTC. This encodes CASSEGTREAKNIQYF.

V gene TRBV27 combines with J gene TRBJ2-3, with TRBD2 matching 12 bases. The CDR3 consists of 17 residues. Germline V gene lookup returns CDR1 MNHEY and CDR2 SMNVEV (reference sequence). V shed 4 bases, J shed 4 bases, and the junction held 9 bases outside the gene matches. CDR3 sequence reads: CASSSTGLAGMADTQYF. As DNA, the CDR3 is TGTGCCAGCAGTTCAACAGGACTAGCGGGAATGGCAGATACGCAGTATTTT.

The chain is built from TRBV27 and TRBJ2-3, with 11 positions matching TRBD2. CDR3 length: 19 residues. V shed 3 bases, J shed 2 bases, and the junction held 13 bases outside the gene matches. Per germline, CDR1 MNHEY and CDR2 SMNVEV (reference sequence). Here the CDR3 DNA reads TGTGCCAGCAGTTTGGTAGGGGGGGGACTAGCGGCACTCACAGATACGCAGTATTTT. Translation: CASSLVGGGLAALTDTQYF.

In its sample, this clone ranks as medium-sized. The chain combines TRBV7-6 with TRBJ2-5; tentatively, D is TRBD2 (6 bases). Germline CDR1 reads SGHVS; CDR2 reads FNYEAQ. The CDR3 is made up of 14 amino acids. The ends were cut back, 1 base at V and 4 bases at J, with 10 bases in the middle. The CDR3 sequence: CASSLGRAGETQYF. CDR3 DNA: TGTGCCAGCAGCTTAGGGCGAGCGGGAGAGACCCAGTACTTC.

This chain joins TRBV18 and TRBJ1-2, with 9 positions matching TRBD1. In germline, CDR1 is KGHSH, CDR2 LQKENI. V lost 6 bases and J lost 5; bases outside the gene matches: 10. The CDR3 is made up of 15 amino acids. CDR3 sequence: CASSPGTGTFYGYTF. In nucleotides, the CDR3 is TGTGCCAGCTCCCCCGGGACAGGGACGTTTTATGGCTACACCTTC.

CDR3 bases: TGTGCCTCGACTAGCGGGTACACAGATACGCAGTATTTT. Translating it yields CASTSGYTDTQYF. V gene TRBV30 combines with J gene TRBJ2-3; TRBD2 matches 10 bases. CDR3 size: 13 residues. Losses at the gene ends were 7 bases for V and 2 bases for J; bases not matched to a gene: 3. Germline V gives CDR1 GTSNPN, CDR2 SVGIG (reference sequence).

Here the CDR3 DNA reads TGTGCCAGCAGCCGGGGGGGGCTAGCGGGATTCCAAGAGACCCAGTACTTC. Amino acids: CASSRGGLAGFQETQYF. V and J are TRBV9 and TRBJ2-5, with 9 bases fitting TRBD2. CDR1 is SGDLS, CDR2 YYNGEE, per germline. With 4 bases clipped from V and 1 base from J, the junction kept 11 bases outside the gene matches. The CDR3 extends over 17 amino acids.

CDR3 in DNA: TGTGCCAGCTCACCCGTAATACAGGGTTTAGGTGAGCAGTTCTTC. Translated, it gives CASSPVIQGLGEQFF. The rearrangement uses TRBV18 and TRBJ2-1; tentative D call: TRBD1 (6 bases). V lost 3 bases and J 9 bases, leaving 18 bases between the germline ends. The CDR3 has 15 amino acids. Germline V lookup: CDR1 KGHSH, CDR2 LQKENI.

This chain links TRBV4-2 with TRBJ2-5, with D possibly TRBD2 on 6 matching bases. Germline-derived CDR1 and CDR2 are LGHNA and YNFKEQ. The germline V and J ends were trimmed by 5 bases and 0 bases, with 22 bases remaining between them. CDR3 size: 18 residues. The CDR3 sequence: CASSGGTLDNQYQETQYF. CDR3 bases: TGTGCCAGCAGCGGCGGGACTCTCGACAATCAGTACCAAGAGACCCAGTACTTC.

The rearrangement uses TRBV11-1 and TRBJ2-7; TRBD1 matches 7 bases. The V and J ends lost 3 bases and 5 bases, in that order; junction bases with no gene match: 7. Germline V lookup: CDR1 SGHAT, CDR2 FQDESV (reference sequence). The CDR3 extends over 14 amino acids. CDR3 in amino acids: CASSFNDRAHEQYF. In nucleotides, the CDR3 is TGTGCCAGCAGCTTTAACGACAGGGCCCACGAGCAGTACTTC.

The chain employs TRBV30 and TRBJ1-4; D might be TRBD1 (6 bases). Trimming stripped 1 base from V and 0 bases from J, with 6 bases between. Germline-derived CDR1 and CDR2 are GTSNPN and SVGIG (reference sequence). CDR3 length: 14 residues. Written as DNA, the CDR3 is TGTGCCTGGAGTGCAGGGGCAACTAATGAAAAACTGTTTTTT. Translated: CAWSAGATNEKLFF.

The chain uses TRBV5-4 and TRBJ2-5, with 14 bases lining up with TRBD2. Germline trimming cut 4 bases from V and 4 bases from J; bases unmatched to any gene: 9. The CDR3 spans 17 residues. Per the germline V gene, CDR1 is SGHNT and CDR2 is YYREEE (reference sequence). The CDR3 protein is CASSPGLAGVSPETQYF. CDR3 coding DNA: TGTGCCAGCAGCCCGGGACTAGCGGGAGTCAGTCCAGAGACCCAGTACTTC.

The chain uses TRBV11-2 and TRBJ2-2; D unresolved. The germline V gene encodes CDR1 SGHAT and CDR2 FQNNGV. Trimming stripped 4 bases from V and 1 base from J, with 10 bases between. The CDR3 contains 15 residues. The CDR3 bases are TGTGCCAGCAGCTCAGGACGGCTGAACACCGGGGAGCTGTTTTTT. Amino acids: CASSSGRLNTGELFF.

This chain joins TRBV19 and TRBJ1-5; D gene unclear. V gave up 9 bases and J gave up 1 base, with 10 bases separating them. CDR1 LNHDA and CDR2 SQIVND come from the germline V gene (reference sequence). The CDR3 has 13 residues. The CDR3 sequence: CASARGSNQPQHF. For the CDR3, the DNA is TGTGCCAGCGCCCGAGGAAGCAATCAGCCCCAGCATTTT.

The chain links TRBV28 to TRBJ1-5; TRBD1 matches 11 bases. The CDR3 covers 15 residues. Germline V gives CDR1 MDHEN, CDR2 SYDVKM. The V and J ends lost 3 bases and 6 bases, in that order; junction bases with no gene match: 4. CDR3 DNA sequence: TGTGCCAGCAGTTTGGGACAGGGGGGGAGTCAGCCCCAGCATTTT. This translates into CASSLGQGGSQPQHF.

J is TRBJ2-2 and V is TRBV7-2, with 12 bases identical to TRBD2. This CDR3 region has 15 residues. Trimming cost V 6 bases and J 7 bases; bases outside gene matches: 6. The germline CDR1 and CDR2 sequences are SGHTA and FQGNSA. The CDR3 DNA reads as TGTGCCAGCAGTTCGACTAGCGGGAGAAGCGGGGAGCTGTTTTTT. It specifies CASSSTSGRSGELFF. Using reference TRBV7-2 and TRBJ2-2 for the parts outside the CDR3, the full variable domain is GAGVSQSPSNKVTEKGKDVELRCDPISGHTALYWYRQSLGQGLEFLIYFQGNSAPDKSGLPSDRFSAERTGGSVSTLTIQRTQQEDSAVYLCASSSTSGRSGELFFGEGSRLTVL.

This chain connects TRBV5-1 to TRBJ2-1; maybe TRBD2 (7 bases). The CDR3 extends over 17 amino acids. Trimming took 4 bases from V and 7 from J, leaving 24 bases between them. Germline CDR1 SGHRS, CDR2 YFSETQ. The CDR3 region has the DNA TGCGCCAGCAGCAGGTCATTCCGCGGGGGCGTCTCTAATGAGCAGTTCTTC. It is translated as CASSRSFRGGVSNEQFF. Full variable domain (rest looked up from reference TRBV5-1 and TRBJ2-1): KAGVTQTPRYLIKTRGQQVTLSCSPISGHRSVSWYQQTPGQGLQFLFEYFSETQRNKGNFPGRFSGRQFSNSRSEMNVSTLELGDSALYLCASSRSFRGGVSNEQFFGPGTRLTVL.